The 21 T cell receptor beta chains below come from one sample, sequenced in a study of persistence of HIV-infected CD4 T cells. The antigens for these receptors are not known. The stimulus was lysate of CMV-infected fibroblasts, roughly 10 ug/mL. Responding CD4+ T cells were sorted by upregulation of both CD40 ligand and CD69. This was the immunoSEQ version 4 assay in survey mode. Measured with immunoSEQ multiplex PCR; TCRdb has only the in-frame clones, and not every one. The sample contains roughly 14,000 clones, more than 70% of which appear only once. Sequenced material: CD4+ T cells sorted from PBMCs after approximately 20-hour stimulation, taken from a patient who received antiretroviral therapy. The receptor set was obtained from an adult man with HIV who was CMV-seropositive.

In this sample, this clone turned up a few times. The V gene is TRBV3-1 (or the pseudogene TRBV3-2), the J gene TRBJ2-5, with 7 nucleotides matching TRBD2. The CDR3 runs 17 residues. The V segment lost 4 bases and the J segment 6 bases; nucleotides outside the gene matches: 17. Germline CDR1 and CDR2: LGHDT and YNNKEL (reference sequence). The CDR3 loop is CASSLPDTGGTRQTQYF. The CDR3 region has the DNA TGTGCCAGCAGCCTACCGGACACCGGGGGGACCAGGCAGACCCAGTACTTC.

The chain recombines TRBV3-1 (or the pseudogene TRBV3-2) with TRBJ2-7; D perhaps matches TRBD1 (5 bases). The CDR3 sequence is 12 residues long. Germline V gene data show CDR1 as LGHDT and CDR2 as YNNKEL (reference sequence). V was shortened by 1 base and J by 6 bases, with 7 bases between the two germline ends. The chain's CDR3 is CASSQVTVEQYF. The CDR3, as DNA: TGTGCCAGCAGCCAAGTGACAGTCGAGCAGTACTTC.

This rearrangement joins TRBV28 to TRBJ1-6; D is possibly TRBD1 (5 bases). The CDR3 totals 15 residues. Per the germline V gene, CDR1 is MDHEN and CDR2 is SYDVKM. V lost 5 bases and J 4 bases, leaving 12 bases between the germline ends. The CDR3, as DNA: TGTGCCAGCAGTGCCACTTCAGGGTATAATTCACCCCTCCACTTT. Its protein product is CASSATSGYNSPLHF. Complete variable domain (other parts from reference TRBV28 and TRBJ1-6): DVKVTQSSRYLVKRTGEKVFLECVQDMDHENMFWYRQDPGLGLRLIYFSYDVKMKEKGDIPEGYSVSREKKERFSLILESASTNQTSMYLCASSATSGYNSPLHFGNGTRLTVT.

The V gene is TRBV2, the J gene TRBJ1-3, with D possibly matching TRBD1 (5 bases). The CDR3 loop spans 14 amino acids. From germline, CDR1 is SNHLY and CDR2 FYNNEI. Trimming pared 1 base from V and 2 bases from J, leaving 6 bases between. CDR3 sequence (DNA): TGTGCCAGCAGTGAAGGAGGGGCTGGAAACACCATATATTTT. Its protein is CASSEGGAGNTIYF.

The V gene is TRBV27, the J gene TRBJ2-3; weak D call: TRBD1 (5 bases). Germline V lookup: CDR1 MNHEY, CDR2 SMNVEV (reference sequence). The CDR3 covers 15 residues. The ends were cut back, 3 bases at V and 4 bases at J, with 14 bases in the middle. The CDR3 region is CASSFGRVASDTQYF. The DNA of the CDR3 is TGTGCCAGCAGTTTCGGCAGGGTGGCTTCAGATACGCAGTATTTT.

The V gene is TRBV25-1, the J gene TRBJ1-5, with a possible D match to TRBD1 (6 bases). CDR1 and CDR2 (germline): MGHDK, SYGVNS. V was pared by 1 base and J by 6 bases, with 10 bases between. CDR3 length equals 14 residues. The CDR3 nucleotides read TGTGCCAGCAGTGAATCCGGGGGCGTTCAGCCCCAGCATTTT. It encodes CASSESGGVQPQHF.

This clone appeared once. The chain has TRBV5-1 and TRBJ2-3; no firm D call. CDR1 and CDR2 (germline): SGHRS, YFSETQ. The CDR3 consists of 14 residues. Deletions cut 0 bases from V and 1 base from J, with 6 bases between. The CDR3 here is CASSLVVGTDTQYF. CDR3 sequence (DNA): TGCGCCAGCAGCTTGGTTGTAGGCACAGATACGCAGTATTTT.

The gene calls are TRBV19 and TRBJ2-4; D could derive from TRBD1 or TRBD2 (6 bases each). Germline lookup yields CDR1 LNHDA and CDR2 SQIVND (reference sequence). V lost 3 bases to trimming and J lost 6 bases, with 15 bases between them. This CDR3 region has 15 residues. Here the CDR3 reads CASSIAGEVSNIQYF. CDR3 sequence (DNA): TGTGCCAGTAGTATCGCAGGGGAGGTCTCAAACATTCAGTACTTC. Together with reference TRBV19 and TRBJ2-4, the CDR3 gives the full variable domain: DGGITQSPKYLFRKEGQNVTLSCEQNLNHDAMYWYRQDPGQGLRLIYYSQIVNDFQKGDIAEGYSVSREKKESFPLTVTSAQKNPTAFYLCASSIAGEVSNIQYFGAGTRLSVL.

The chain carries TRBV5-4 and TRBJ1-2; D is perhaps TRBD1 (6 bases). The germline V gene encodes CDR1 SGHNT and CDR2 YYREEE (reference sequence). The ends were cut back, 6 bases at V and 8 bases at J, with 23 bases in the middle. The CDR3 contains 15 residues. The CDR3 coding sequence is TGTGCCAGCACCAACGGCGGGGGGCGAGGGCCGGGCTACACCTTC. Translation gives CASTNGGGRGPGYTF.

CDR3 sequence reads: CASSYPGQGTSEQYF. As DNA, the CDR3 is TGTGCCAGCAGTTACCCCGGACAGGGGACGAGTGAGCAGTACTTC. V is TRBV6-6 and J is TRBJ2-7, with 9 positions matching TRBD1. The CDR3 totals 15 residues. J lost 7 bases, V lost 2 bases, and 9 bases had no gene match. Germline assignment: CDR1 MNHNY and CDR2 SVGAGI (reference sequence).

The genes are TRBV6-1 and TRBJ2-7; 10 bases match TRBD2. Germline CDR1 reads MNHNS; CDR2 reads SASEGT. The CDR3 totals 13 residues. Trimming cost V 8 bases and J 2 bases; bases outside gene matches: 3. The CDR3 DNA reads TGTGCCAGCGCCCTAGCGGGAGCCTACGAGCAGTACTTC. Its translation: CASALAGAYEQYF.

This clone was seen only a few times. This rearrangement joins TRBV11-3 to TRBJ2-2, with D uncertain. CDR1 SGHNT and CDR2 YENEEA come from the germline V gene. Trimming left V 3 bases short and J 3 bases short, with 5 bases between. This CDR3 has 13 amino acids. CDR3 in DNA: TGTGCCAGCAGCTTGACGGACACCGGGGAGCTGTTTTTT. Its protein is CASSLTDTGELFF.

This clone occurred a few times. The CDR3 protein is CASSSTGENYGYTF. The CDR3 bases are TGCGCCAGCAGCTCCACAGGCGAGAACTATGGCTACACCTTC. The chain couples TRBV5-1 to TRBJ1-2; possible D gene TRBD1, 5 bases. The CDR3 is made up of 14 amino acids. V was clipped by 3 bases and J by 2 bases, with 11 bases between them. Germline V gene lookup returns CDR1 SGHRS and CDR2 YFSETQ.

The CDR3: CASSPDRVLAFF. The CDR3, as DNA: TGTGCCAGCTCACCTGACAGGGTCTTAGCTTTCTTT. V gene TRBV18 combines with J gene TRBJ1-1; 7 bases agree with TRBD1. Per the germline V gene, CDR1 is KGHSH and CDR2 is LQKENI. The CDR3 has 12 residues. The J segment lost 10 bases and the V segment lost 3 bases, leaving 5 bases of the junction unmatched.

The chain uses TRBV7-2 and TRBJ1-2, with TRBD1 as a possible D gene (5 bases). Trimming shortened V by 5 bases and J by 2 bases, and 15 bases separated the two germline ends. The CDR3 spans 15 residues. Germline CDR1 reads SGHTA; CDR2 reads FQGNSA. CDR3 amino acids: CASSPGPTGNYGYTF. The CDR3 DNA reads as TGTGCCAGCAGCCCGGGACCGACCGGAAACTATGGCTACACCTTC.

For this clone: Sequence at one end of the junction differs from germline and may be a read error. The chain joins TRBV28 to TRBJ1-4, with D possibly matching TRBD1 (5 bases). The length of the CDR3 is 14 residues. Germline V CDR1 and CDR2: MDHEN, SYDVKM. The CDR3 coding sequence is TGTGCCACCAGTTTGGGGCCAACTAATGAAAAACTGTTTTTT. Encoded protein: CATSLGPTNEKLFF.

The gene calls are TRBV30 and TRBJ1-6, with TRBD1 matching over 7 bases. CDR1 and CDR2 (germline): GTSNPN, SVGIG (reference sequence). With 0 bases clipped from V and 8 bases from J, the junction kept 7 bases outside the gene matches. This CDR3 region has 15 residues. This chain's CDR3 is CAWSVGAGGDSPLHF. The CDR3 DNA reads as TGTGCCTGGAGTGTAGGCGCAGGGGGTGATTCACCCCTCCACTTT.

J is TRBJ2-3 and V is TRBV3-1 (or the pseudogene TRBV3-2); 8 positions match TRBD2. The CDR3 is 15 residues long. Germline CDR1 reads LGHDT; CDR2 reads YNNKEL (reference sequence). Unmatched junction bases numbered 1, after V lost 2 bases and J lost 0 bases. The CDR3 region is CASSQIAGSTDTQYF. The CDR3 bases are TGTGCCAGCAGCCAAATAGCGGGGAGCACAGATACGCAGTATTTT.

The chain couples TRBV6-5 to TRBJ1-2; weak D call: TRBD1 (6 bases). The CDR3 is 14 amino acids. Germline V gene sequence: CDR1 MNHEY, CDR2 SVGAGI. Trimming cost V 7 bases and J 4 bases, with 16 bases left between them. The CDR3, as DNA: TGTGCCAGCACAGGACAGCAAGGAGGCTATGGCTACACCTTC. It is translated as CASTGQQGGYGYTF.

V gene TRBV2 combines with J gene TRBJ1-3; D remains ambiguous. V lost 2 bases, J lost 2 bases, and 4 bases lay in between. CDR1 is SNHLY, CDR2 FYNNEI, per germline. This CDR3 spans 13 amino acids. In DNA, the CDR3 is TGTGCCAGCAGTGAAAAGGCTGGAAACACCATATATTTT. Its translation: CASSEKAGNTIYF.

As DNA, the CDR3 is TGTGCCACCAGAGCTGGCGAGGGGCTCACTGAAGCTTTCTTT. Its protein product is CATRAGEGLTEAFF. The genes are TRBV24-1 and TRBJ1-1; TRBD1 might be the D (5 bases). CDR3 length equals 14 residues. The V gene lost 7 bases and the J gene lost 4 bases, with 15 bases spanning the gap. Germline CDR1 KGHDR, CDR2 SFDVKD.